A selection of T cell receptor beta chains follows, all from one sample in a study of T-cell reconstitution after alpha-beta-depleted transplantation in children. TCRdb independently ran MiXCR on the PCR reads; one entry per CDR3 protein. This sample carries around 500,000 distinct CDR3 sequences, 9.5% to 15% of them seen once, and the ten largest clones take around 5.6%. The sequencing used PBMCs from the stem cell graft donor, collected from the stem cell graft. The receptor set was obtained from a human donor who donated a stem cell graft to a child with combined immunodeficiency. Both conserved end residues are part of each CDR3. The D gene is left open where the match is weak. Size tells how often a clone was seen (once, few, many) or the class of an expanded clone, and some rows leave it out.

clone_size,v_call,d_call,j_call,cdr3_nt,cdr3_aa
NA,TRBV24-1,TRBD2,TRBJ2-1,TGTGCCACCAGTGGGCGGCTAGCGGGAGTGAATGAGCAGTTCTTC,CATSGRLAGVNEQFF
few,TRBV28,NA,TRBJ2-7,TGTGCCAGCAGCCGCACAGGGAATGTGGACTACGAGCAGTACTTC,CASSRTGNVDYEQYF
NA,TRBV11-1,TRBD1,TRBJ2-6,TGTGCCAGCAGTCAAGAGGGATACGGGGACAGAAGCTCTGGGGCCAACGTCCTGACTTTC,CASSQEGYGDRSSGANVLTF
many,TRBV6-2/TRBV6-3,NA,TRBJ2-1,TGTGCCAGCAGTTACGGTCAGGGCCCATACAATGAGCAGTTCTTC,CASSYGQGPYNEQFF
NA,TRBV7-3,NA,TRBJ2-7,TGTGCCAGCAGCCCGGGACATCGTGGGGAGCAGTACTTC,CASSPGHRGEQYF
NA,TRBV6-1,NA,TRBJ1-2,TGTGCCAGCAAAGAGCCGGAGCAGGTGGCTAACACCTTC,CASKEPEQVANTF
few,TRBV27,NA,TRBJ2-1,TGTGCCAGCACCACCGGGACACTCAATGAGCAGTTCTTC,CASTTGTLNEQFF
few,TRBV12-3/TRBV12-4,TRBD1,TRBJ1-5,TGTGCCAGCAGTATCACAGGGGGCCTGGGTGTTAGCAATCAGCCCCAGCATTTT,CASSITGGLGVSNQPQHF
few,TRBV5-6,NA,TRBJ1-1,TGTGCCAGCAGCGACCTCCTCGGGGGTACTGAAGCTTTCTTT,CASSDLLGGTEAFF
many,TRBV20-1,NA,TRBJ2-7,TGCAGTGCTGCGGGACGGGGCTACGAGCAGTACTTC,CSAAGRGYEQYF
NA,TRBV10-3,TRBD2,TRBJ2-5,TGTGCCACCAGAGGGACTAGCGGGAGGGCCCGTTATGGAGAGACCCAGTACTTC,CATRGTSGRARYGETQYF
many,TRBV10-3,NA,TRBJ2-7,TGTGCCATCAGTGTCAGGGTCATCGAGGCCGAGCAGTACTTC,CAISVRVIEAEQYF
few,TRBV18,NA,TRBJ2-7,TGTGCCAGCTCGTCCGTGCGAGCCTACGAGCAGTACTTC,CASSSVRAYEQYF
NA,TRBV11-1,TRBD2,TRBJ2-4,TGTGCCAGCAGCACGCGGGGGGCCAAAAACATTCAGTACTTC,CASSTRGAKNIQYF
NA,TRBV6-1,TRBD2,TRBJ2-3,TGTGCCAGCAGTCCTCTAGCGGGAGGAGGGGATACGCAGTATTTT,CASSPLAGGGDTQYF
NA,TRBV27,NA,TRBJ1-1,TGTGCCAGCAGTTCGACTACCGGACGGATGAACACTGAAGCTTTCTTT,CASSSTTGRMNTEAFF
many,TRBV20-1,NA,TRBJ1-2,TGCAGTGCTACCGGGGGGCACTATGGCTACACCTTC,CSATGGHYGYTF
few,TRBV9,TRBD1,TRBJ1-4,TGTGCCAGCAGCGTAGACAGGGGGCAAGGTGAAAAACTGTTTTTT,CASSVDRGQGEKLFF
NA,TRBV9,NA,TRBJ1-1,TGTGCCAGCAGCGTAGCTAGCGGCACAGAAGCTTTCTTT,CASSVASGTEAFF
NA,TRBV12-3/TRBV12-4,NA,TRBJ2-5,TGTGCCAGCAGTCCCCAAGCCAAGGGAGAGACCCAGTACTTC,CASSPQAKGETQYF
many,TRBV5-1,NA,TRBJ2-3,TGCGCCAGCAGCTTGTTCCCGAGCACAGATACGCAGTATTTT,CASSLFPSTDTQYF
few,TRBV10-3,NA,TRBJ2-1,TGTGCCATCAGTGAGGGACTACACAATGAGCAGTTCTTC,CAISEGLHNEQFF
many,TRBV28,TRBD1,TRBJ1-4,TGTGCCAGCAGTCTGCCCACGACAGGGAAGCGGGAAAAACTGTTTTTT,CASSLPTTGKREKLFF
few,TRBV20-1,TRBD1,TRBJ2-3,TGCAGTGCTAGAGCCTCTGCAGGGGGAGTACCAGATACGCAGTATTTT,CSARASAGGVPDTQYF
NA,TRBV5-6,TRBD1,TRBJ2-1,TGTGCCAGCAGCTTGGAACAGGGGCTCTCTACACTATACAATGAGCAGTTCTTC,CASSLEQGLSTLYNEQFF
NA,TRBV5-6,TRBD2,TRBJ2-3,TGTGCCAGCAGCTTCCCGGGGGGGTCAGATACGCAGTATTTT,CASSFPGGSDTQYF
NA,TRBV5-1,NA,TRBJ2-5,TGCGCCAGCAGCTTATACCTACAGGGCGGGGGGACCCAGTACTTC,CASSLYLQGGGTQYF
NA,TRBV3-1,TRBD2,TRBJ2-1,TGTGCCAGCAGCCAAGATGCGGGAGTTTTCTACAATGAGCAGTTCTTC,CASSQDAGVFYNEQFF
NA,TRBV11-1,NA,TRBJ2-1,TGTGCCAGCAGCTTAGACAGATCCCCGGGGCCGAGCTCCTACAATGAGCAGTTCTTC,CASSLDRSPGPSSYNEQFF
few,TRBV3-1,NA,TRBJ1-1,TGTGCCAGCAGCCAGGACAGCCGCAACACTGAAGCTTTCTTT,CASSQDSRNTEAFF
NA,TRBV5-6,NA,TRBJ1-2,TGTGCCAGCAGCTTGGCGGACAGCACCAGGCTTTACTATGGCTACACCTTC,CASSLADSTRLYYGYTF
many,TRBV7-2,TRBD2,TRBJ2-3,TGTGCCAGCAGCGTAGCTAGCGGGAGTGGAGATACGCAGTATTTT,CASSVASGSGDTQYF
many,TRBV6-6,NA,TRBJ1-1,TGTGCCAGCAGTTACAGAAAAGCTTTCTTT,CASSYRKAFF
NA,TRBV11-3,TRBD2,TRBJ2-1,TGTGCCAGCAGCCCTCAGCGGACTAGCCCCGGCGGAGGGGAGCAGTTCTTC,CASSPQRTSPGGGEQFF
many,TRBV15,TRBD2,TRBJ2-5,TGTGCCACCAGCATACGACTAGGTAGCGGGCAAGAGACCCAGTACTTC,CATSIRLGSGQETQYF
NA,TRBV20-1,NA,TRBJ2-3,TGCAGTGCTAGTTGGCTCCGCACAGATACGCAGTATTTT,CSASWLRTDTQYF
NA,TRBV6-2/TRBV6-3,NA,TRBJ2-5,TGTGCCAGCAGTTACAGATCGTCAGCGCTTGAAGAGACCCAGTACTTC,CASSYRSSALEETQYF
NA,TRBV3-1,TRBD2,TRBJ2-1,TGTGCCAGCAGCCTTAGCGGGAGGGACGTCGGCGACAATGAGCAGTTCTTC,CASSLSGRDVGDNEQFF
NA,TRBV7-2,TRBD1,TRBJ1-2,TGTGCCAGCAGCTCCGACAGGGGTGGCTACACCTTC,CASSSDRGGYTF
NA,TRBV6-1,TRBD1,TRBJ2-5,TGTGCCAGCAGCACGACAGGGGTAGAGACCCAGTACTTC,CASSTTGVETQYF
many,TRBV6-1,NA,TRBJ2-7,TGTGCCAGCAACGAGTGGGGTTACGAGCAGTACTTC,CASNEWGYEQYF
NA,TRBV10-3,NA,TRBJ1-2,TGTGCCATCAGTGAGTCCGAATATTATGGCTACACCTTC,CAISESEYYGYTF
once,TRBV28,NA,TRBJ2-5,TGTGCCAGCACTCCACCCGGGACTCAAGAGACCCAGTACTTC,CASTPPGTQETQYF
NA,TRBV6-2/TRBV6-3,NA,TRBJ2-3,TGTGCCAGCAGTTACTCCTTACAGGGTTGGAGCACAGATACGCAGTATTTT,CASSYSLQGWSTDTQYF
NA,TRBV9,NA,TRBJ1-1,TGTGCCAGCAGCGTATCGGGGGAAGCTTTCTTT,CASSVSGEAFF
NA,TRBV12-3/TRBV12-4,NA,TRBJ2-7,TGTGCCAGCAGTTTAAACAGCCTAGCCTACGAGCAGTACTTC,CASSLNSLAYEQYF
few,TRBV20-1,NA,TRBJ2-5,TGCAGTGCTAGAGATCCCAGGGGGGCTTGGCAAGAGACCCAGTACTTC,CSARDPRGAWQETQYF
few,TRBV24-1,TRBD1,TRBJ2-5,TGTGCCACCAGTGCCCAGGGGGTTGGAGAGACCCAGTACTTC,CATSAQGVGETQYF
NA,TRBV5-1,TRBD1,TRBJ1-2,TGCGCCAGCAGCTTGCGACAGGGGGAGAGTTATGGCTACACCTTC,CASSLRQGESYGYTF
few,TRBV7-2,TRBD1,TRBJ1-2,TGTGCCAGCAGCTTAATCGTCGACAGGGCTACGGGTGGCTACACCTTC,CASSLIVDRATGGYTF
NA,TRBV5-1,TRBD2,TRBJ2-2,TGCGCCAGCAGCTTGGATTTGCGGGAGGCACTCACCGGGGAGCTGTTTTTT,CASSLDLREALTGELFF
NA,TRBV20-1,NA,TRBJ1-2,TGCAGTGCCGCGAGTGTAAACGGCTACACCTTC,CSAASVNGYTF
NA,TRBV9,TRBD2,TRBJ2-2,TGTGCCAGCAGCGTAGACCCAGCGGGAGGGCCTAGCACCGGGGAGCTGTTTTTT,CASSVDPAGGPSTGELFF
few,TRBV6-2/TRBV6-3,TRBD1,TRBJ1-1,TGTGCCAGCAGCCTAACGACAGGGAGTGAAGCTTTCTTT,CASSLTTGSEAFF
many,TRBV12-3/TRBV12-4,TRBD2,TRBJ2-1,TGTGCCAGCACCGGACTAGCGAAATCCTTTTACAATGAGCAGTTCTTC,CASTGLAKSFYNEQFF